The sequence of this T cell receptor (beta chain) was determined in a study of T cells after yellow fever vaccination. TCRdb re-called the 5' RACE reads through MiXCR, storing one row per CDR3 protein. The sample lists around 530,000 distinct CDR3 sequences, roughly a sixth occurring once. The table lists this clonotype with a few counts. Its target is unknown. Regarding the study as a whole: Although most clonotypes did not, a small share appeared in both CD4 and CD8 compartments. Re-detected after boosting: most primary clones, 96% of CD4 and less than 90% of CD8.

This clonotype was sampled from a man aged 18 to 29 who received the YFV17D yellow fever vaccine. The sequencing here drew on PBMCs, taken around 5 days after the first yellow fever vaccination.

CDR3 sequence (DNA): TGCGCCAGCAGCTTGGCCGGGAATCCGGAGACCCAGTACTTC. Its translation is CASSLAGNPETQYF. The J gene is TRBJ2-5, the V gene TRBV5-1, with D maybe TRBD2 (5 bases). The CDR3 length is 14 residues. The V end was cut by 0 bases, the J end by 5 bases, with 11 bases between. Germline CDR1 is SGHRS and CDR2 is YFSETQ.